This TCR beta chain was found in a study of cytomegalovirus exposure and HLA in healthy donors. TCRdb's copy holds only in-frame clones and misses some; the assay was immunoSEQ multiplex PCR. The profile shows 250,000 to 400,000 clones, roughly 86% of them singletons. V lost 0 bases, J lost 5 bases, and 4 bases stayed unmatched. Germline values: CDR1 KGHSH, CDR2 LQKENI. This CDR3 comprises 16 residues. The receptor comes from a man aged 25 to 40 in good health and CMV-seronegative. The V gene is TRBV18, the J gene TRBJ2-5; 12 bases map to TRBD1. Sequencing input: PBMCs. CDR3 nucleotides: TGTGCCAGCTCACCACCCGGGACAGGGGGCGCTGAGACCCAGTACTTC. The encoded protein is CASSPPGTGGAETQYF.